This is a list of T cell receptor beta chains from one sample in a study of cytomegalovirus exposure and HLA in healthy donors. Libraries were prepared by immunoSEQ multiplex PCR; TCRdb keeps only in-frame clonotypes and omits some of them. The data show some 120,000 clones, 8.5% seen once. What was sequenced was PBMCs. The receptors originated from a man aged 35-49 years in good health and CMV-seronegative. Both conserved end residues are part of each CDR3. D genes are given only for firm matches. Clone size is given for some rows only: seen once, a few or many times, or a class if the clone is expanded.

size,D,J,V,DNA,CDR3
few,-,TRBJ1-6,TRBV6-5,TGTGCCAGCAGTTGGGGACAACATAATTCACCCCTCCACTTT,CASSWGQHNSPLHF
few,TRBD1,TRBJ1-1,TRBV6-1,TGTGCCAGCAGGTCACAGGGGGCAGAGAACACTGAAGCTTTCTTT,CASRSQGAENTEAFF
few,-,TRBJ1-2,TRBV10-3,TGTGCCATCAGTGAGTCGGGGGGACGAAATACCTATGGCTACACCTTC,CAISESGGRNTYGYTF
-,-,TRBJ1-1,TRBV18,TGTGCCAGCTCACCGACAGAGCAGAACACTGAAGCTTTCTTT,CASSPTEQNTEAFF
few,-,TRBJ1-3,TRBV6-1,TGTGCCAGCAGTGTCTACTCTGGAAACACCATATATTTT,CASSVYSGNTIYF
few,TRBD2,TRBJ2-3,TRBV9,TGTGCCAGCAGCGTCGGGAACCCGGGACTAGCTACAGATACGCAGTATTTT,CASSVGNPGLATDTQYF
few,TRBD2,TRBJ2-1,TRBV11-3,TGTGCCAGCAGCCCGGGACTAACCTACAATGAGCAGTTCTTC,CASSPGLTYNEQFF
-,TRBD1,TRBJ2-1,TRBV7-9,TGTGCCAGCAGCTCGCGACAGGGGGCAAATTACAATGAGCAGTTCTTC,CASSSRQGANYNEQFF
few,-,TRBJ1-4,TRBV2,TGTGCCAGCAGTGCGGCGGGAGGGGATGGAAAACTGTTTTTT,CASSAAGGDGKLFF
-,-,TRBJ2-1,TRBV9,TGTGCCAGCAGCCCAAGTGGGGCCTTCTCCTACAATGAGCAGTTCTTC,CASSPSGAFSYNEQFF
few,TRBD1,TRBJ1-2,TRBV7-9,TGTGCCAGCAGCTTGCGGGACAGTTACTCTCTCTATGGCTACACCTTC,CASSLRDSYSLYGYTF
few,-,TRBJ1-2,TRBV19,TGTGCCAGTAAGTTCCCGCGGGCGGACTATGGCTACACCTTC,CASKFPRADYGYTF
few,-,TRBJ2-7,TRBV7-2,TGTGCCAGCAGCTTAGGGATACAGGGAGACTACGAGCAGTACTTC,CASSLGIQGDYEQYF
-,TRBD1,TRBJ2-4,TRBV10-2,TGCGCCAGCAGTGACTCTGGACAGGCGCTGTATAAAAACATTCAGTACTTC,CASSDSGQALYKNIQYF
-,TRBD2,TRBJ2-1,TRBV4-3,TGCGCCAGCAGCCGACTAGCGGGGGGGACCAGCTCCTACAATGAGCAGTTCTTC,CASSRLAGGTSSYNEQFF
few,TRBD2,TRBJ2-3,TRBV5-4,TGTGCCAGCAGCCAAGGGACTAGCGGGACTAGCACAGATACGCAGTATTTT,CASSQGTSGTSTDTQYF
-,TRBD1,TRBJ1-4,TRBV10-3,TGTGCCACAGGGACAGGGGAGTCTGAAAAACTGTTTTTT,CATGTGESEKLFF
few,-,TRBJ1-5,TRBV12-2,TGTGCAAGTCGCTTAGGAACGGGAGGGAGCAATCAGCCCCAGCATTTT,CASRLGTGGSNQPQHF
-,-,TRBJ2-3,TRBV4-1,TGCGCCAGCAGCCAAGAAGGGGGCACAGATACGCAGTATTTT,CASSQEGGTDTQYF
few,-,TRBJ2-7,TRBV21-1,TGTGCCAGCAGCAGGGATAGGCGGGTTTTCTCCTACGAGCAGTACTTC,CASSRDRRVFSYEQYF
-,TRBD2,TRBJ2-7,TRBV7-3,TGTGCCAGCAGCCGGGGGGGGACTAGCGGCTACGAGCAGTACTTC,CASSRGGTSGYEQYF
few,-,TRBJ1-3,TRBV21-1,TGTGCCAGCGTCCCGGGGGTTGGAAACACCATATATTTT,CASVPGVGNTIYF
-,-,TRBJ1-2,TRBV29-1,TGCAGCGATTCAAACTCGGGTGGCTACACCTTC,CSDSNSGGYTF
-,-,TRBJ1-5,TRBV30,TGTGCCTGGAAGTCCGGGGTCGGGCAGCCCCAGCATTTT,CAWKSGVGQPQHF
-,TRBD1,TRBJ2-1,TRBV7-9,TGTGCCAGCAGCTCACAGGGGACCTACAATGAGCAGTTCTTC,CASSSQGTYNEQFF
many,-,TRBJ1-4,TRBV14,TGTGCCAGCAGCCAAGATCCAGGGGCCGGTGAAAAACTGTTTTTT,CASSQDPGAGEKLFF
few,-,TRBJ1-3,TRBV9,TGTGCCAGCAGCCCTAATATGGGAAACACCATATATTTT,CASSPNMGNTIYF
few,-,TRBJ2-3,TRBV13,TGTGCCAGCAGTTCCCCGGGACTCACTAGCACAGATACGCAGTATTTT,CASSSPGLTSTDTQYF
-,TRBD1,TRBJ1-3,TRBV6-7,TGTGCCAGCAGTTACTCACGGGACAGGGTGTCTGGAAACACCATATATTTT,CASSYSRDRVSGNTIYF
few,-,TRBJ2-1,TRBV5-4,TGTGCCAGCAGCTTGGAGCAGGGGTGGAATGAGCAGTTCTTC,CASSLEQGWNEQFF
few,TRBD1,TRBJ2-7,TRBV4-2,TGTGCCAGCAGCCAAAACCGGGACAGGGCCTACGAGCAGTACTTC,CASSQNRDRAYEQYF
few,TRBD1,TRBJ1-5,TRBV5-6,TGTGCCAGCAGCTTCTCCCGGACAGGGAGAGATCAGCCCCAGCATTTT,CASSFSRTGRDQPQHF
-,TRBD2,TRBJ2-7,TRBV7-2,TGTGCCAGCAGCCCAAGGGGAGGGAGCGACGAGCAGTACTTC,CASSPRGGSDEQYF
-,-,TRBJ1-2,TRBV6-6,TGTGCCAGCAGTTATGCCGGCGGACACAGGGGCTACACCTTC,CASSYAGGHRGYTF
few,TRBD2,TRBJ2-2,TRBV29-1,TGCAGCTTCCTCGGGGGGGACACCGGGGAGCTGTTTTTT,CSFLGGDTGELFF
few,TRBD1,TRBJ1-2,TRBV5-4,TGTGCCAGCACCAAGACAGGGGGCGATGGCTACACCTTC,CASTKTGGDGYTF
-,-,TRBJ1-6,TRBV4-1,TGCGCCAGCAGCCAAGATGAGTCGACACCCCTCCACTTT,CASSQDESTPLHF
-,-,TRBJ1-5,TRBV5-5,TGTGCCAGCAGTCCCCAAGGACAGCAGCCCCAGCATTTT,CASSPQGQQPQHF
-,-,TRBJ2-3,TRBV7-8,TGTGCCAGCAGCTTAGAGGTAGGGAGAAGAGTTATCGCAGATACGCAGTATTTT,CASSLEVGRRVIADTQYF
-,-,TRBJ2-5,TRBV5-6,TGTGCCAGCAGCTTGAGAGGACTCCAAGAGACCCAGTACTTC,CASSLRGLQETQYF
-,-,TRBJ1-1,TRBV19,TGTGCCAGTAGTATCTACAGGAACACTGAAGCTTTCTTT,CASSIYRNTEAFF
few,-,TRBJ2-1,TRBV6-1,TGTGCCAGCATTCTACCGGGTTACAATGAGCAGTTCTTC,CASILPGYNEQFF